These 13 T cell receptor beta chains originate from one sample sequenced in a study of T cells in Graves' hyperthyroidism and ophthalmopathy (dated by TCRdb to 2018 to 2020). Libraries were constructed by multiplex PCR. Sequenced on an Illumina HiSeq 2000. The TCR beta CDR3 regions were amplified from RNA transcripts. The TCR CDR3 was subjected to a first round of RT-PCR using the HTBI primer set and the Qiagen OneStep RT-PCR kit. TCRdb trimmed public reads at Q25 via fastp, called clones via MiXCR and kept in-frame beta chains. Rows with a matching CDR3 protein are joined into one entry that keeps the most common DNA and genes. Recorded for this sample are 250,000 to 300,000 distinct CDR3 sequences; approximately 13% of them occurred a single time. Of the sample, 7.9% is held by the ten largest clones. The material sequenced was blood. These receptors were collected from a woman between 40 and 50 years old with Graves' hyperthyroidism.

Ten or more counts support this clonotype. CDR3 DNA sequence: TGTGCCAGCAGTGAAGGAAGCTCCGAGGACGAGCAGTACTTC. It yields the protein CASSEGSSEDEQYF. The rearrangement uses TRBV6-1 and TRBJ2-7; D unclear. Germline V CDR1 and CDR2: MNHNS, SASEGT. With 1 base removed from V and 5 bases from J, the gap between germline ends came to 12 bases. The length of the CDR3 is 14 residues.

This clonotype was recorded many times. The rearrangement joins TRBV27 to TRBJ1-1; TRBD1 matches 9 bases. This CDR3 is 15 amino acids long. With V trimmed by 3 bases and J by 4 bases, 6 bases remained unmatched. CDR1 is MNHEY, CDR2 SMNVEV, per germline (reference sequence). The DNA of the CDR3 is TGTGCCAGCAGTTTTTCCCCGACAGGGGGCACTGAAGCTTTCTTT. Protein product: CASSFSPTGGTEAFF.

The CDR3 DNA follows: TGTGCCAGCAGCTTAGGGGGGGCTGGGGATTACGAGCAGTACTTC. Translating gives CASSLGGAGDYEQYF. The rearrangement links TRBV7-6 to TRBJ2-7; D could derive from TRBD1 or TRBD2 (6 bases each). The CDR3 loop spans 15 amino acids. The V and J ends lost 1 base and 4 bases respectively, with 14 bases between them. Germline lookup yields CDR1 SGHVS and CDR2 FNYEAQ.

This clonotype has at least ten counts. V usage is TRBV2 and J usage is TRBJ1-5, with 7 bases lining up with TRBD1. The CDR3 consists of 15 residues. From germline, CDR1 is SNHLY and CDR2 FYNNEI. V shed 6 bases and J 3 bases; nucleotides not matched to a gene: 8. CDR3: CASSRDREINQPQHF. The DNA of the CDR3 is TGTGCCAGCAGCCGCGACAGGGAGATCAATCAGCCCCAGCATTTT.

This clonotype was picked up many times. V usage is TRBV7-9 and J usage is TRBJ2-5; unclear D gene. The CDR3 runs 14 residues. V was clipped by 2 bases and J by 5 bases, with 12 bases between them. Germline V gives CDR1 SEHNR, CDR2 FQNEAQ (reference sequence). The CDR3 DNA reads TGTGCCAGCAGCTTACATCAAGGCATGGAGACCCAGTACTTC. Protein sequence: CASSLHQGMETQYF.

V gene TRBV24-1 combines with J gene TRBJ2-2, with TRBD2 matching over 8 bases. The CDR3 extends over 15 amino acids. Trimming took 3 bases from V and 10 from J; bases not matched to a gene: 9. Germline lookup yields CDR1 KGHDR and CDR2 SFDVKD. CDR3 region: CATSDPGGGPLELFF. Written as DNA, the CDR3 is TGTGCCACCAGTGATCCCGGCGGGGGGCCCTTGGAGCTGTTTTTT.

This clonotype has ten or more counts. The chain uses TRBV28 and TRBJ1-1; TRBD1 matches at 7 bases. After removal of 2 bases from V and 8 bases from J, the junction contained 5 bases not matched to a gene. The CDR3 sequence is 13 residues long. The V gene's germline CDR1 is MDHEN and CDR2 SYDVKM. CDR3 residues: CASSLGTALEAFF. CDR3 DNA sequence: TGTGCCAGCAGTTTAGGGACAGCTTTAGAAGCTTTCTTT.

About this clonotype itself: One base away lies a much larger clone, so this may be a sequencing read error. The chain combines TRBV5-6 with TRBJ2-5; 8 nucleotides line up with TRBD2. The junction had 14 bases not matched to a gene; V was cut back by 1 base and J by 3 bases. The CDR3 contains 18 residues. CDR1 SGHDT and CDR2 YYEEEE come from the germline V gene. As DNA, the CDR3 is TGTGCCAGCAGCTTGTGGAGGGAAAGTAGCGGGAAAAAAGAGACCCAGTACTTC. As protein: CASSLWRESSGKKETQYF.

This clonotype has a single count. At one of its ends the junction is not consistent with the germline gene, which may arise from a read error. V gene TRBV5-5 combines with J gene TRBJ1-5; D is uncertain. The V gene's germline CDR1 is SGHKS and CDR2 YYEKEE (reference sequence). The CDR3 spans 15 residues. The CDR3, as DNA: TGCGCCAGCAGCCAGATTTTAGGGAGCAATCAGCCCCAGCATTTT. Translated: CASSQILGSNQPQHF.

The sample holds many counts of this clonotype. The rearrangement joins TRBV11-2 to TRBJ1-1, with a possible D match to TRBD1 (5 bases). The CDR3 has 16 amino acids. CDR1 and CDR2 from the germline V gene are SGHAT and FQNNGV. V lost 3 bases, J lost 1 base, and 15 bases lay in between. CDR3 residues: CASSFGGFGGNTEAFF. The CDR3 DNA reads as TGTGCCAGCAGCTTCGGTGGTTTTGGGGGGAACACTGAAGCTTTCTTT.

The table lists this clonotype with many counts. V and J are TRBV29-1 and TRBJ2-3; D perhaps matches TRBD1 (6 bases). This CDR3 comprises 12 residues. Germline CDR1 and CDR2: SQVTM and ANQGSEA. Trimming took off 7 bases at V and 5 bases at J, with 13 bases between the two ends. In DNA, the CDR3 is TGCAGCGCTCTCAAGGGGGAAGATACGCAGTATTTT. This sequence encodes CSALKGEDTQYF.

This clonotype was seen a few times. The chain employs TRBV7-2 and TRBJ1-1; D is uncertain. Germline-derived CDR1 and CDR2 are SGHTA and FQGNSA. Trimming pared 1 base from V and 7 bases from J, leaving 10 bases between. The CDR3 contains 13 residues. CDR3 sequence (DNA): TGTGCCAGCAGCTTAGGGCCAGACAATGAAGCTTTCTTT. Residues: CASSLGPDNEAFF.

V gene TRBV19 combines with J gene TRBJ2-7, with TRBD2 matching 9 bases. V lost 6 bases to trimming and J lost 0 bases; unmatched junction nucleotides: 6. The CDR3 has 15 amino acids. Germline assignment: CDR1 LNHDA and CDR2 SQIVND (reference sequence). In nucleotides, the CDR3 is TGTGCCAGTAGGCTTAGCGGGAGCCCCTCCTACGAGCAGTACTTC. Translation: CASRLSGSPSYEQYF.